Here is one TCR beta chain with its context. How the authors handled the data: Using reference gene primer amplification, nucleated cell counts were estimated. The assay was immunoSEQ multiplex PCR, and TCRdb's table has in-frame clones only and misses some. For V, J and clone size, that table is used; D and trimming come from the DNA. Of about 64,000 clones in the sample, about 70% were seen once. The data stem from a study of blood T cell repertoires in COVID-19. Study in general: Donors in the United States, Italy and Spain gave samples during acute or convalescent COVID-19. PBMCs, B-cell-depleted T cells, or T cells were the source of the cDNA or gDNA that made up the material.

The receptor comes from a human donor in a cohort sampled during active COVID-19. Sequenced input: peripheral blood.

The CDR3 nucleotides read TGCGCCAGCAGCTTGGTAACAGGACAAGAGACCCAGTACTTC. Its protein is CASSLVTGQETQYF. The rearrangement links TRBV5-1 to TRBJ2-5, with D possibly matching TRBD1 (5 bases). The CDR3 loop spans 14 amino acids. Trimming shortened V by 0 bases and J by 2 bases, and 8 bases separated the two germline ends. The germline CDR1 and CDR2 sequences are SGHRS and YFSETQ.